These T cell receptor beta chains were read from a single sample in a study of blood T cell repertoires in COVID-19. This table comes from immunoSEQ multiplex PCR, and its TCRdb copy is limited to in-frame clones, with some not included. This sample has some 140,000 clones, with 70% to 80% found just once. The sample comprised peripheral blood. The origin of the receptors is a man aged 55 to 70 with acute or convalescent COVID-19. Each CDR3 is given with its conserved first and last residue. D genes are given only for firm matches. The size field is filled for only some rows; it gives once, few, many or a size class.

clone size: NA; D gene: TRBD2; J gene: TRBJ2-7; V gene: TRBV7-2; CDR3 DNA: TGTGCCAGCAGCTTAGCCGGTTCTAGCGGGCCATTCTACGAGCAGTACTTC; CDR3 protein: CASSLAGSSGPFYEQYF
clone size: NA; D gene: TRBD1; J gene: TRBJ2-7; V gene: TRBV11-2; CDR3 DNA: TGTGCCAGCAGCATAGGGGCAGGGGGAGAAGGGTACGAGCAGTACTTC; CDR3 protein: CASSIGAGGEGYEQYF
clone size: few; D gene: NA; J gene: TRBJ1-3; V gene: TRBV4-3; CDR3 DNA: TGCGCCAGCAGCCAAGGACAGAGTTCTGGAAACACCATATATTTT; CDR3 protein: CASSQGQSSGNTIYF
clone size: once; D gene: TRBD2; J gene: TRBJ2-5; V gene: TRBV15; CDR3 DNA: TGTGCCACCAGCGGGGTAGCGGGTCTTACCCAGTACTTC; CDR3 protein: CATSGVAGLTQYF
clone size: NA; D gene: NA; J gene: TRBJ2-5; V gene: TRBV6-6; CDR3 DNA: TGTGCCAGCAGTACAGGGTCCCAAGAGACCCAGTACTTC; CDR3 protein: CASSTGSQETQYF
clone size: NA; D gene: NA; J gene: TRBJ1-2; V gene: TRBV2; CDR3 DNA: TGTGCCAGCAAAAAGATACGGGAGGACGGCTACACCTTC; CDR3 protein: CASKKIREDGYTF
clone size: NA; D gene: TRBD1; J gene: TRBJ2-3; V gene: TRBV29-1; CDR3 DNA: TGCAGCCACGGGACAGGGGTATCAGATACGCAGTATTTT; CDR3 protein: CSHGTGVSDTQYF
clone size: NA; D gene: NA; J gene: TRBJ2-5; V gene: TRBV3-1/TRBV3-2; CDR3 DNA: TGTGCCAGCAGCCAAGGGGCCCGGCAGGGTCGGCGGGACGAGACCCAGTACTTC; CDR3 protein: CASSQGARQGRRDETQYF
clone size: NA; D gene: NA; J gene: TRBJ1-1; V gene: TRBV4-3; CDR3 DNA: TGCGCCAGCAGCCAAGGGGGTTTGGGGGCTGGCACTGAAGCTTTCTTT; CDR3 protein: CASSQGGLGAGTEAFF
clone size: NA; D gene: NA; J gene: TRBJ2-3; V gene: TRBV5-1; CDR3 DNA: TGCGCCAGCAGCTTGGGACACCTTACTAGCACAGATACGCAGTATTTT; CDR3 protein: CASSLGHLTSTDTQYF
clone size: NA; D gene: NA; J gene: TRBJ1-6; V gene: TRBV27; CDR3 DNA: TGTGCCAGCAGTTCCGCCGGAGCTTATAATTCACCCCTCCACTTT; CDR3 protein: CASSSAGAYNSPLHF
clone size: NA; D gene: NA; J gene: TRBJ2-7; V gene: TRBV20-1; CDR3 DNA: TGCAGTGCTAGAGGAGGGTACGAGCAGTACTTC; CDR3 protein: CSARGGYEQYF
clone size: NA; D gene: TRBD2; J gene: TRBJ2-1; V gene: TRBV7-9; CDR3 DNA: TGTGCCAGCAGCTTGCTCTCCGGGACTAGCGGGAGGGATAATGAGCAGTTCTTC; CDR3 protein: CASSLLSGTSGRDNEQFF
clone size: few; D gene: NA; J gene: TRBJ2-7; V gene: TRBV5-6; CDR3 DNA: TGTGCCAGCAGCTTGGTGGACAGCACCCTTGGCTACGAGCAGTACTTC; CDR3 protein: CASSLVDSTLGYEQYF
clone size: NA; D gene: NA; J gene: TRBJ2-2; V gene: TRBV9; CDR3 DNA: TGTGCCAGCAGCGCCGGGTTAGTTACCGGGGAGCTGTTTTTT; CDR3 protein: CASSAGLVTGELFF
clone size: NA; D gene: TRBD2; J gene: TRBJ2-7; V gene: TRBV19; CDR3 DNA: TGTGCCAGTAGTTCCGGACTAGCGGGAGGTTTTGTTCCCTACGAGCAGTACTTC; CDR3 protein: CASSSGLAGGFVPYEQYF
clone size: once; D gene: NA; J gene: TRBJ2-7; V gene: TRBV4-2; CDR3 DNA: TGTGCCAGCAGCCAAGAAATATCCCTCGTGGGGCGCGAGCAGTACTTC; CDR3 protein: CASSQEISLVGREQYF
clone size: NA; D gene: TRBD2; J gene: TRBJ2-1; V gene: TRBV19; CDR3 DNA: TGTGCCAGTAGTATTTCTAGCGGGGGACTTAATGAGCAGTTCTTC; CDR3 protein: CASSISSGGLNEQFF
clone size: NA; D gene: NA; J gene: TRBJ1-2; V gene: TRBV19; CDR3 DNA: TGTGCCAGTAGTGGGACCCGGGAGGGGATCTATGGCTACACCTTC; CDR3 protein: CASSGTREGIYGYTF
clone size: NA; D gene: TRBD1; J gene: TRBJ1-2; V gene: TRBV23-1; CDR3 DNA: TGCGCCAGCAGTCAACTTGTCCGAGACAGGGTTCAGGGCTACACCTTC; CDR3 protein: CASSQLVRDRVQGYTF
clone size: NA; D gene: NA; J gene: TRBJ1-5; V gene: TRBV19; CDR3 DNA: TGTGCCAGTAGTATTTTGGCGGGCCGTGGGAGCAATCAGCCCCAGCATTTT; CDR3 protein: CASSILAGRGSNQPQHF
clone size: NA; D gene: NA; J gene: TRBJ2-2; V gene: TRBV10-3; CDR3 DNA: TGTGCCACCTCGAGGGAGGCACCTGCGAACACCGGGGAGCTGTTTTTT; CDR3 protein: CATSREAPANTGELFF
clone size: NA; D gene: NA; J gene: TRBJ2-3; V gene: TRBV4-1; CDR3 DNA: TGCGCCAGCAGCCAAGATGGCAGGGGAGATACGCAGTATTTT; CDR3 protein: CASSQDGRGDTQYF
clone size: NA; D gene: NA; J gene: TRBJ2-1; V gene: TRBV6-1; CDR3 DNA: TGTGCCAGCAGTGCGATGCCCTCGACAGCTTACAATGAGCAGTTCTTC; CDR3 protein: CASSAMPSTAYNEQFF